This T cell receptor beta chain comes out of a study of beta chain features in type 1 diabetes. The study reverse transcribed the entire isolated RNA, so it sequenced expressed TCRB transcripts. The repertoire was sequenced with immunoSEQ multiplex PCR; TCRdb's copy has only in-frame clones and lacks some. Here the sample spans 300,000 to 350,000 clones, roughly a tenth being singletons. General study points: Among patients with Type 1 diabetes, TCRB CDR3s were moderately but significantly shorter in every one of the four CD4+ subsets.

In its sample, this clone was seen a few times. The antigen is undetermined. The sequence derives from a man aged 30 to 45 with type 1 diabetes. The specimen sequenced was central memory CD4+ T cells from blood.

For the CDR3, the DNA is TGTGCCATCAGTCGACAGGTCTCTGGAAACACCATATATTTT. Translating gives CAISRQVSGNTIYF. V and J are TRBV10-3 and TRBJ1-3; the D gene is possibly TRBD1 (6 bases). The CDR3 has 14 residues. Trimming took off 5 bases at V and 0 bases at J, with 8 bases between the two ends. Germline CDR1 and CDR2: ENHRY and SYGVKD.